Following are 20 T cell receptor beta chains from one sample sequenced in a study of T cell changes during pregnancy in multiple sclerosis. Assay: immunoSEQ multiplex PCR; the TCRdb copy retains only in-frame clones and omits some. Of fewer than 70,000 clones detected, roughly 92% appear once; the ten largest clones hold approximately 3%. The material was CD8+ T cells from peripheral blood mononuclear cells, obtained in the third trimester of pregnancy. The origin of the receptors is a female donor in good health, enrolled as a control in a pregnancy study.

This chain connects TRBV7-9 to TRBJ2-7, with unresolved D. Deletions cut 5 bases from V and 3 bases from J, with 8 bases between. Germline-derived CDR1 and CDR2 are SEHNR and FQNEAQ (reference sequence). CDR3 length: 12 residues. The CDR3 here is CASSQTYYEQYF. The CDR3 bases are TGTGCCAGCAGCCAAACCTACTACGAGCAGTACTTC. The whole variable domain, filled in from reference TRBV7-9 and TRBJ2-7, reads DTGVSQNPRHKITKRGQNVTFRCDPISEHNRLYWYRQTLGQGPEFLTYFQNEAQLEKSRLLSDRFSAERPKGSFSTLEIQRTEQGDSAMYLCASSQTYYEQYFGPGTRLTVT.

This sequence joins TRBV27 and TRBJ2-2; tentative D call: TRBD1 (6 bases). The CDR3 totals 17 residues. Trimming shortened V by 0 bases and J by 2 bases, and 13 bases separated the two germline ends. Germline V gives CDR1 MNHEY, CDR2 SMNVEV (reference sequence). Here the CDR3 reads CASSLSSQGSNTGELFF. The CDR3 coding sequence is TGTGCCAGCAGTTTATCTTCCCAGGGGAGTAACACCGGGGAGCTGTTTTTT.

The chain employs TRBV5-1 and TRBJ1-1; 8 nucleotides agree with TRBD1. The V and J ends lost 4 bases and 0 bases, in that order; junction bases with no gene match: 5. Germline V CDR1 and CDR2: SGHRS, YFSETQ. This CDR3 region has 15 residues. CDR3 protein: CASSERQGLNTEAFF. CDR3 coding DNA: TGCGCCAGCAGCGAGCGACAGGGGCTGAACACTGAAGCTTTCTTT.

The chain joins TRBV19 to TRBJ1-1; 9 positions agree with TRBD1. Trimming cost V 2 bases and J 4 bases; bases outside gene matches: 2. The length of the CDR3 is 14 residues. Germline V gives CDR1 LNHDA, CDR2 SQIVND (reference sequence). The CDR3 sequence is CASSIKTGGTEAFF. For the CDR3, the DNA is TGTGCCAGTAGTATAAAGACAGGGGGCACTGAAGCTTTCTTT.

This chain joins TRBV9 and TRBJ1-2, with 8 bases identical to TRBD1. Germline V gene lookup returns CDR1 SGDLS and CDR2 YYNGEE. The junction had 9 bases not matched to a gene; V was cut back by 3 bases and J by 8 bases. This CDR3 spans 14 amino acids. CDR3: CASSGTTGVEGYTF. CDR3 in DNA: TGTGCCAGCAGCGGAACGACAGGGGTAGAAGGCTACACCTTC.

This clone was counted a single time. In DNA, the CDR3 is TGTGCCAGCAGTGAAGTCCGACTAGCGGGGGAGAGCTCCTACGAGCAGTACTTC. Encoded protein: CASSEVRLAGESSYEQYF. The rearrangement links TRBV6-1 to TRBJ2-7; 12 bases map to TRBD2. CDR1 and CDR2 from the germline V gene are MNHNS and SASEGT. The CDR3 is 18 amino acids. V trimming: 1 base; J trimming: 0 bases; junction bases outside the gene matches: 7.

For this clone: One end of the junction is discordant with germline, which a read error may explain. The chain recombines TRBV7-2 with TRBJ1-2, with D perhaps TRBD1 (5 bases). Germline CDR1 reads SGHTA; CDR2 reads FQGNSA. The CDR3 contains 16 residues. This chain's CDR3 is CASSSGRYGGNSGYTF. The CDR3 DNA reads TGTGCCAGCAGCTCGGGACGGTATGGGGGGAACTCTGGCTACACCTTC.

The genes are TRBV7-9 and TRBJ2-5, with TRBD1 identical over 7 bases. Germline-derived CDR1 and CDR2 are SEHNR and FQNEAQ (reference sequence). This CDR3 comprises 17 residues. The V segment lost 5 bases and the J segment 1 base; nucleotides outside the gene matches: 13. The CDR3 region is CASSPEGQLPSQETQYF. The CDR3 nucleotides are TGTGCCAGCAGCCCAGAGGGACAGCTCCCAAGCCAAGAGACCCAGTACTTC.

This sequence joins TRBV9 and TRBJ1-1; unclear D gene. V lost 1 base, J lost 1 base, and 8 bases lay in between. Germline V gene data show CDR1 as SGDLS and CDR2 as YYNGEE. The CDR3 runs to 14 residues. The CDR3 is CASSVSGENTEAFF. In DNA form, the CDR3 reads TGTGCCAGCAGCGTATCGGGTGAGAACACTGAAGCTTTCTTT.

The chain has TRBV5-1 and TRBJ2-1; a possible D gene is TRBD1 (5 bases). V dropped 6 bases and J dropped 1 base, with 5 bases sitting between them. This CDR3 is built from 12 residues. Germline-derived CDR1 and CDR2 are SGHRS and YFSETQ. The CDR3 reads CASTGSYNEQFF. The CDR3 region has the DNA TGCGCCAGCACAGGGTCCTACAATGAGCAGTTCTTC.

The chain combines TRBV4-3 with TRBJ1-3; D gene uncertain. The CDR3 consists of 14 residues. CDR1 is LGHNA, CDR2 YSLEER, per germline. The V end was cut by 4 bases, the J end by 0 bases, with 7 bases between. The CDR3 region is CASSLDRSGNTIYF. CDR3 bases: TGCGCCAGCAGCCTAGACCGCTCTGGAAACACCATATATTTT.

The rearrangement links TRBV5-4 to TRBJ1-2, with D perhaps matching TRBD1 (5 bases). CDR1 and CDR2 from the germline V gene are SGHNT and YYREEE (reference sequence). The CDR3 length is 12 residues. Trimming left V 4 bases short and J 6 bases short, with 10 bases between. The CDR3 DNA reads as TGTGCCAGCAGCGGAGGGGAACATGGCTACACCTTC. Protein sequence: CASSGGEHGYTF.

This chain joins TRBV12-5 and TRBJ1-4; unclear D gene. Germline assignment: CDR1 LGHNT and CDR2 FRNRAP. Trimming pared 1 base from V and 6 bases from J, leaving 12 bases between. This CDR3 spans 15 amino acids. CDR3: CASGLAGSEYEKLFF. The CDR3 DNA reads TGTGCTAGTGGTTTGGCGGGGTCCGAGTATGAAAAACTGTTTTTT.

The gene calls are TRBV6-6 and TRBJ2-7, with a weak D call TRBD2 (6 bases). Germline V gene data show CDR1 as MNHNY and CDR2 as SVGAGI (reference sequence). The CDR3 runs to 13 residues. V was clipped by 6 bases and J by 0 bases, with 9 bases between them. CDR3 DNA: TGTGCCAGCAGAGGGACTTCCTCCTACGAGCAGTACTTC. It is translated as CASRGTSSYEQYF.

The CDR3 sequence is CASSPSPGLAHYGYTF. The CDR3 DNA is TGTGCCAGCAGCCCATCCCCCGGACTGGCGCATTATGGCTACACCTTC. This chain connects TRBV27 to TRBJ1-2; D call uncertain. The ends were cut back, 6 bases at V and 5 bases at J, with 22 bases in the middle. Germline V gene sequence: CDR1 MNHEY, CDR2 SMNVEV (reference sequence). This CDR3 spans 16 amino acids.

This clone is judged medium-sized. V is TRBV4-2 and J is TRBJ2-3; 7 nucleotides align to TRBD2. The V gene end was trimmed by 4 bases and the J gene end by 2 bases; junction bases not matched to a gene: 6. In germline, CDR1 is LGHNA, CDR2 YNFKEQ. This CDR3 has 15 amino acids. DNA of the CDR3: TGTGCCAGCAGCCCCGGGCGGGACTACACAGATACGCAGTATTTT. Residues: CASSPGRDYTDTQYF.

V gene TRBV11-3 combines with J gene TRBJ2-7, with 7 bases lining up with TRBD2. The V segment lost 4 bases and the J segment 1 base; nucleotides outside the gene matches: 7. CDR1 and CDR2 from the germline V gene are SGHNT and YENEEA. The length of the CDR3 is 15 residues. The CDR3 sequence is CASSSERDGSYEQYF. Here the CDR3 DNA reads TGTGCCAGCAGCTCGGAGCGGGACGGATCCTACGAGCAGTACTTC.

This clone was counted a single time. This rearrangement joins TRBV5-1 to TRBJ2-7; D is uncertain. This CDR3 comprises 14 residues. Germline lookup yields CDR1 SGHRS and CDR2 YFSETQ. The V end lost 0 bases, the J end lost 2 bases, and 9 bases lay between the germline ends. The CDR3 here is CASSLDPETYEQYF. In DNA form, the CDR3 reads TGCGCCAGCAGCTTGGATCCGGAGACCTACGAGCAGTACTTC.

The rearrangement uses TRBV5-8 and TRBJ1-2; D call uncertain. V dropped 5 bases and J dropped 8 bases, with 13 bases sitting between them. The germline gives CDR1 SGHTS, CDR2 YDEGEE. This CDR3 has 12 residues. The CDR3 reads CASRVGYNGYTF. CDR3 in DNA: TGTGCCAGCAGGGTTGGTTACAACGGCTACACCTTC.

The chain links TRBV15 to TRBJ1-6, with a possible D match to TRBD1 (5 bases). Germline CDR1 LNHNV, CDR2 YYDKDF (reference sequence). The CDR3 extends over 15 amino acids. Trimming left V 7 bases short and J 7 bases short, with 17 bases between. CDR3 DNA sequence: TGTGCCACCACCTCAAGCAGGGCATCCAATTCACCCCTCCACTTT. Translated, it gives CATTSSRASNSPLHF.